This T cell receptor beta chain was profiled in a study of cytomegalovirus exposure and HLA in healthy donors. There are 14 residues in the CDR3. Trimming took off 3 bases at V and 4 bases at J, with 10 bases between the two ends. Germline assignment: CDR1 SNHLY and CDR2 FYNNEI. PCR used 60 Vbeta primers and 13 Jbeta primers. Profiling relied on immunoSEQ multiplex PCR, and the TCRdb table lists in-frame clones only, not all of them. This table has 85,000 to 95,000 clones, less than 80% appearing once. Broader study findings: Reportedly, TCR beta sequences accurately predicted HLA-A and HLA-B alleles in most subjects. Most sequenced TCRs were rare (though some public TCRs occurred in many donors). Later analysis demonstrated an association between a missense DCLRE1C variant and TCR beta V- and J-gene trimming. As confirmed in vitro, three CMV-associated chains were specific for CMV antigens.

Comments on this clone: What it binds is not known.

Sequenced: PBMCs. The clonotype comes from a man aged 30 to 39 in good health and CMV-seropositive. The V call is TRBV2, the J call TRBJ1-5; no definite D call. The CDR3 is CASSDMAINQPQHF. The CDR3 nucleotides read TGTGCCAGCAGTGATATGGCCATTAATCAGCCCCAGCATTTT.